This TCR beta chain was recovered during a study of cytomegalovirus exposure and HLA in healthy donors. Concerning this clone itself: Its target is unknown.

There are 14 residues in the CDR3. CDR1 is MNHNS, CDR2 SASEGT, per germline. The V and J ends lost 3 bases and 5 bases respectively, with 13 bases between them. PCR amplification relied on 60 Vbeta primers (plus 13 Jbeta primers). The assay was immunoSEQ multiplex PCR, and TCRdb's table has in-frame clones only and misses some. The sample includes about 150,000 clones, approximately 80% of them seen just once. The study's findings and limits: A later analysis reported that several of the most significant clusters appeared to be linked to common viral pathogens, among them Epstein-Barr virus. As a later analysis showed, a missense DCLRE1C variant was linked to trimming of TCR beta V- and J-genes.

This receptor was obtained from a woman between 40 and 50 years old in good health and CMV-seropositive. Material: PBMCs. The chain combines TRBV6-1 with TRBJ2-5, with D possibly being TRBD2 (5 bases). CDR3 amino acids: CASSDRVSGETQYF. CDR3 in DNA: TGTGCCAGCAGTGATCGAGTATCGGGGGAGACCCAGTACTTC.